This T cell receptor beta chain originates from a study of T cell changes during pregnancy in multiple sclerosis. Only in-frame clones appear in the TCRdb table, and some are missing; sequencing was by immunoSEQ multiplex PCR. Seen here are about 43,000 clones, approximately 91% observed once, and the top ten hold more than 1.4%. The germline CDR1 and CDR2 sequences are MNHEY and SMNVEV (reference sequence). Trimming took 6 bases from V and 7 from J, leaving 12 bases between them. This CDR3 spans 13 amino acids. J is TRBJ1-4 and V is TRBV27; D not certain. Source material: PBMCs (not recorded whether the cells were cultured). This TCR was sampled from a female donor with multiple sclerosis, enrolled in a pregnancy study. The CDR3 DNA sequence: TGTGCCAGCAGCCTCCGGGTTGGTGAAAAACTGTTTTTT. It yields the protein CASSLRVGEKLFF.